These T cell receptor beta chains were read from a single sample in a study of human T cells and chemical hapten exposure. TCRdb reprocessed the RACE reads via MiXCR and lists one record per CDR3 protein. Counted here are 97,000 or so distinct CDR3 sequences, about 28% occurring once; the ten biggest clones make up 10%. The material was whole blood, obtained in connection with sensitization to the hapten diphenylcyclopropenone (DPC). These receptors were taken from a man between 35 and 55 years old with alopecia areata. Some clones in this sample may be carry-over from other donors' samples. CDR3s include the opening cysteine and the closing phenylalanine or tryptophan. D genes are given only for firm matches. The size entry is marked missing in some rows and otherwise reads once, few, many or a size class.

J gene,D gene,clone size,V gene,CDR3 DNA,CDR3 protein
TRBJ1-5,NA,NA,TRBV5-1,TGCGCCAGCAGCCCTTGGACGTTAGATCAGCCCCAGCATTTT,CASSPWTLDQPQHF
TRBJ2-3,TRBD2,few,TRBV7-9,TGTGCCAGCAGGGCGGGAGTAGATACGCAGTATTTT,CASRAGVDTQYF
TRBJ1-1,TRBD1,few,TRBV7-6,TGTGCCAGCAGCTTAAGACAGGGGAATGAAGCTTTCTTT,CASSLRQGNEAFF
TRBJ1-1,TRBD1,NA,TRBV7-9,TGTGCCAGCAGTTCTGAACTAACAGGGGGGGGGACTGAAGCTTTCTTT,CASSSELTGGGTEAFF
TRBJ1-2,NA,NA,TRBV19,TGTGCCAGTAGCCCAGACAGTCTCTATGGCTACAACTTC,CASSPDSLYGYNF
TRBJ2-3,TRBD2,NA,TRBV28,TGTGCCAGCAGTTGGATGATTAGCGGGAGGGATACGCAGTATTTT,CASSWMISGRDTQYF
TRBJ2-2,NA,few,TRBV7-3,TGTGCCAGCAGCTTAACGGGCCGGGACTCACGAATCACCGGGGAGCTGTTTTTT,CASSLTGRDSRITGELFF
TRBJ2-7,NA,NA,TRBV20-1,TGCAGTGCTAGAGATATGGGGGCCCAGAGCTCCTACGAGCAGTACTTC,CSARDMGAQSSYEQYF
TRBJ2-1,NA,NA,TRBV25-1,TGTGCCAGCAGTATCTCTTGGGATGAGCAGTTCTTC,CASSISWDEQFF
TRBJ2-7,TRBD2,NA,TRBV7-2,TGTGCCAGCAGCTCGTATCTAGCGGCCGCCTACGAGCAGTACTTC,CASSSYLAAAYEQYF
TRBJ2-7,TRBD2,NA,TRBV28,TGTGCCAGCAGTTCCCCCTCGGGGGGGGACGAGCAGTACTTC,CASSSPSGGDEQYF
TRBJ1-1,TRBD1,NA,TRBV20-1,TGCAGTGCTAAGCGGACAGGGGAGAATGAAGCTTTCTTT,CSAKRTGENEAFF
TRBJ2-3,NA,few,TRBV6-5,TGTGCCAGCAGTTTAACCGTTGCAGATACGCAGTATTTT,CASSLTVADTQYF
TRBJ2-3,NA,NA,TRBV29-1,TGCAGCGTTGAAAGTGTATTCCACACAGATACGCAGTATTTT,CSVESVFHTDTQYF
TRBJ1-1,NA,few,TRBV12-3/TRBV12-4,TGTGCCAGCAGTTTAGCCCGAGGTGGCGAGAACACTGAAGCTTTCTTT,CASSLARGGENTEAFF
TRBJ2-3,TRBD2,NA,TRBV7-9,TGTGCCAGCAGCTTAGGGTCTAGCGGGAAAACAGATACGCAGTATTTT,CASSLGSSGKTDTQYF
TRBJ1-4,NA,few,TRBV4-1,TGCGCCAGCAGCCGGTGGTCTGCTAATGAAAAACTGTTTTTT,CASSRWSANEKLFF
TRBJ2-1,NA,NA,TRBV20-1,TGCAGTGCTAGAGGACTTTACAATGAGCAGTTCTTC,CSARGLYNEQFF
TRBJ2-5,TRBD2,few,TRBV3-1,TGTGCCAGCAGCCTTAGCGGGAGGGCCCGGGAGACCCAGTACTTC,CASSLSGRARETQYF
TRBJ2-3,NA,NA,TRBV25-1,TGTGCCAGCAGTGCAATAAATACGCAGTATTTT,CASSAINTQYF
TRBJ1-4,NA,NA,TRBV20-1,TGCAGTGCCCTACCTGAGACAGCGATACCTAATGAAAAACTGTTTTTT,CSALPETAIPNEKLFF
TRBJ2-7,TRBD1,NA,TRBV28,TGTGCCAGCAGTACCACGACAGGGGCCTACGAGCAGTACTTC,CASSTTTGAYEQYF
TRBJ2-7,TRBD2,NA,TRBV6-5,TGTGCCAGCATGAGGGCGGGAGGGCCCGTCGAGCAGTACTTC,CASMRAGGPVEQYF
TRBJ2-1,TRBD2,few,TRBV7-9,TGTGCCAGCAGCCCCCCCGGGACTAGCGGGCCCGATCACCAGTTCTTC,CASSPPGTSGPDHQFF
TRBJ2-7,TRBD1,many,TRBV9,TGTGCCAGCAGCCTAGGGGACAGGCCCTACGAGCAGTACTTC,CASSLGDRPYEQYF
TRBJ1-1,NA,NA,TRBV28,TGTGCCAGCAGTTCAATTATGGGGCTTAGCAACACTGAAGCTTTCTTT,CASSSIMGLSNTEAFF
TRBJ2-1,NA,few,TRBV5-1,TGCGCCAGCACTCCCCGCCGGGGTAATGAGCAGTTCTTC,CASTPRRGNEQFF
TRBJ2-3,TRBD2,few,TRBV12-3/TRBV12-4,TGTGCCAGCAGTTTCTCGCTAGCGGCCACAGATACGCAGTATTTT,CASSFSLAATDTQYF
TRBJ2-7,NA,few,TRBV12-3/TRBV12-4,TGTGCCAGCAGTCAGAACCCAGGGAACGAGCAGTACTTC,CASSQNPGNEQYF
TRBJ2-7,NA,NA,TRBV27,TGTGCCAGCAGTCCAAATCCCGGGATTAGCTCCTACGAGCAGTACTTC,CASSPNPGISSYEQYF
TRBJ2-7,NA,NA,TRBV27,TGTGCCAGCAGTTTCTATGGAGGGGAGCAGTACTTC,CASSFYGGEQYF
TRBJ1-1,NA,NA,TRBV6-5,TGTGCCAGCAGTTATTCGGAAATGAACACTGAAGCTTTCTTT,CASSYSEMNTEAFF
TRBJ2-7,TRBD2,NA,TRBV7-8,TGTGCCAGCAGCTTAGCCAGCGGGAGCCCCTACGAGCAGTACTTC,CASSLASGSPYEQYF
TRBJ2-2,NA,NA,TRBV10-1,TGCGCCAGCAGTGAGAATTTTGCCCACACGGCTTTAAACACCGGGGAGCTGTTTTTT,CASSENFAHTALNTGELFF
TRBJ2-1,TRBD1,few,TRBV5-1,TGCGCCAGCAGCTTATACAGGGGGTTGGACAATGAGCAGTTCTTC,CASSLYRGLDNEQFF
TRBJ2-5,TRBD2,NA,TRBV28,TGTGCCAGCAAGCGGGGTTACTTAAAAGAGACCCAGTACTTC,CASKRGYLKETQYF
TRBJ1-5,NA,few,TRBV12-3/TRBV12-4,TGTGCCAGCAGTTTAAGACAGGCCCAGCGTCAGCCCCAGCATTTT,CASSLRQAQRQPQHF
TRBJ2-7,NA,NA,TRBV6-6,TGTGCCAGCAGCCCCCTGGCCCGACTCCCTGGGGACGAGCAGTACTTC,CASSPLARLPGDEQYF
TRBJ1-6,NA,NA,TRBV6-2/TRBV6-3,TGTGCCAGCATCGACGGGGGTAATTCACCCCTCCACTTT,CASIDGGNSPLHF
TRBJ2-5,NA,few,TRBV6-6,TGTGCCAGCAGTTACTCTGGGGGCGCAGGAGAGACCCAGTACTTC,CASSYSGGAGETQYF